A single sample is the source of the 30 T cell receptor beta chains below, sequenced in a study of shared clonotypes between healthy human individuals. The protocol was immunoSEQ multiplex PCR, while the TCRdb copy is restricted to in-frame clones and leaves out a portion. This sample has about 2.5 million clones, with 85% to 95% found just once. The sample was naive CD4+ T cells from PBMCs. The subset was: CD45RA+ positively selected. The receptors originated from a man younger than 35 in good health. Some clones in this sample may be carry-over from other donors' samples.

This chain connects TRBV7-2 to TRBJ1-4, with 9 nucleotides matching TRBD1. This CDR3 comprises 15 residues. CDR1 and CDR2 (germline): SGHTA, FQGNSA. V was pared by 1 base and J by 7 bases, with 4 bases of the junction left unmatched. The CDR3 region is CASSLERQGVEKLFF. For the CDR3, the DNA is TGTGCCAGCAGCTTAGAGAGACAGGGGGTTGAAAAACTGTTTTTT.

In regard to this clone: The same CDR3 also results from other DNA sequences found in this sample. The chain recombines TRBV18 with TRBJ2-5, with D maybe TRBD2 (5 bases). The CDR3 totals 12 residues. The germline V gene encodes CDR1 KGHSH and CDR2 LQKENI. V lost 3 bases and J lost 3, with 5 bases in between. The CDR3 bases are TGTGCCAGCTCACCGAGGGAAGAGACCCAGTACTTC. Amino acid sequence: CASSPREETQYF.

V gene TRBV5-6 combines with J gene TRBJ1-1; TRBD1 might be the D (5 bases). CDR3 size: 17 residues. CDR1 and CDR2 from the germline V gene are SGHDT and YYEEEE. V lost 2 bases and J lost 5, with 22 bases in between. CDR3 protein: CASSLLSTGTPRTEAFF. Here the CDR3 DNA reads TGTGCCAGCAGCTTACTCTCAACCGGGACCCCGAGAACTGAAGCTTTCTTT. The complete variable domain, with remaining parts taken from reference TRBV5-6 and TRBJ1-1, reads DAGVTQSPTHLIKTRGQQVTLRCSPKSGHDTVSWYQQALGQGPQFIFQYYEEEERQRGNFPDRFSGHQFPNYSSELNVNALLLGDSALYLCASSLLSTGTPRTEAFFGQGTRLTVV.

The CDR3 reads CASSYTGQNTEAFF. The CDR3 coding sequence is TGTGCCAGCAGTTATACCGGACAAAACACTGAAGCTTTCTTT. The gene calls are TRBV2 and TRBJ1-1; a possible D gene is TRBD1 (5 bases). V dropped 5 bases and J dropped 2 bases, with 12 bases sitting between them. Germline loops: CDR1 SNHLY, CDR2 FYNNEI. The CDR3 consists of 14 residues.

The CDR3 bases are TGTGCCAGCAGTTACAGTGATCGCGGGGGTGGCTACACCTTC. Translated: CASSYSDRGGGYTF. The V gene is TRBV6-6, the J gene TRBJ1-2; TRBD1 is a possible D gene (5 bases). Germline CDR1 reads MNHNY; CDR2 reads SVGAGI (reference sequence). The length of the CDR3 is 14 residues. The V end was cut by 2 bases, the J end by 7 bases, with 14 bases between.

CDR3 amino acids: CASSPRGQGGGEQFF. The CDR3 coding sequence is TGTGCCAGCAGTCCGAGGGGGCAGGGTGGCGGTGAGCAGTTCTTC. V and J are TRBV9 and TRBJ2-1, with TRBD1 matching over 7 bases. The CDR3 has 15 amino acids. The germline V gene encodes CDR1 SGDLS and CDR2 YYNGEE. The V segment lost 5 bases and the J segment 9 bases; nucleotides outside the gene matches: 14.

The chain joins TRBV6-1 to TRBJ1-3, with 7 bases lining up with TRBD1. CDR1 and CDR2 (germline): MNHNS, SASEGT. The CDR3 runs 15 residues. V shed 4 bases, J shed 0 bases, and the junction held 3 bases outside the gene matches. CDR3: CASSVDRASGNTIYF. The CDR3 DNA sequence: TGTGCCAGCAGTGTTGACAGGGCCTCTGGAAACACCATATATTTT.

The chain uses TRBV5-4 and TRBJ1-5; D might be TRBD1 (6 bases). The CDR3 spans 15 residues. Germline V gives CDR1 SGHNT, CDR2 YYREEE (reference sequence). V shed 4 bases and J shed 5 bases, with 16 bases lying between them. The CDR3 protein is CASSQGTEGHQPQHF. The DNA of the CDR3 is TGTGCCAGCAGCCAGGGGACGGAAGGACATCAGCCCCAGCATTTT.

This chain connects TRBV10-2 to TRBJ1-1; the D gene is possibly TRBD1 (5 bases). V gave up 6 bases and J gave up 1 base, with 12 bases separating them. The CDR3 is 14 amino acids. Germline CDR1 WSHSY, CDR2 SAAADI. This CDR3 is CASRGGTANTEAFF. As DNA, the CDR3 is TGCGCCAGCAGGGGTGGGACGGCGAACACTGAAGCTTTCTTT.

A remark on this clone: The sample contains more than one DNA sequence encoding this CDR3. This chain connects TRBV18 to TRBJ2-5; D is possibly TRBD2 (6 bases). V was clipped by 3 bases and J by 5 bases, with 10 bases between them. The CDR3 covers 13 residues. The germline gives CDR1 KGHSH, CDR2 LQKENI. The CDR3 nucleotides read TGTGCCAGCTCACCCCCCGGGGGTGAGACCCAGTACTTC. Translation gives CASSPPGGETQYF.

V usage is TRBV6-6 and J usage is TRBJ2-2; no definite D call. The CDR3 consists of 13 residues. V lost 5 bases to trimming and J lost 3 bases, with 7 bases between them. Germline CDR1 reads MNHNY; CDR2 reads SVGAGI (reference sequence). This CDR3 is CASSPRDTGELFF. The CDR3 coding sequence is TGTGCCAGCAGTCCTCGGGACACCGGGGAGCTGTTTTTT.

On this clone itself: Other DNA variants within this sample encode the same CDR3. The J gene is TRBJ1-3, the V gene TRBV28, with D possibly TRBD1 on 6 matching bases. Germline V CDR1 and CDR2: MDHEN, SYDVKM. The CDR3 is 14 amino acids. Trimming stripped 3 bases from V and 3 bases from J, with 9 bases between. The CDR3 loop reads CASSLGGLGNTIYF. In DNA, the CDR3 is TGTGCCAGCAGTTTGGGGGGGCTTGGAAACACCATATATTTT.

V usage is TRBV19 and J usage is TRBJ1-1; 8 bases are shared with TRBD1. Trimming cost V 3 bases and J 0 bases; bases outside gene matches: 9. The V gene's germline CDR1 is LNHDA and CDR2 SQIVND (reference sequence). This CDR3 contains 17 residues. The CDR3, as DNA: TGTGCCAGTAGTATTCAGGGGGCGGAGGCCTTGAACACTGAAGCTTTCTTT. Amino acids: CASSIQGAEALNTEAFF.

V gene TRBV15 combines with J gene TRBJ1-4, with 8 bases fitting TRBD1. The CDR3 is 14 residues long. In germline, CDR1 is LNHNV, CDR2 YYDKDF (reference sequence). V gave up 3 bases and J gave up 11 bases; unmatched junction bases: 8. The CDR3 loop reads CATSSPGQGDKLFF. The CDR3 DNA reads TGTGCCACCAGCAGCCCCGGACAGGGTGACAAACTGTTTTTT.

The genes are TRBV2 and TRBJ2-1, with 12 positions matching TRBD2. Germline lookup yields CDR1 SNHLY and CDR2 FYNNEI. Trimming removed 10 bases from V and 2 bases from J; junction bases left unmatched: 3. The CDR3 is 14 residues long. The CDR3 sequence: CATRLAGAYNEQFF. CDR3 bases: TGTGCCACTCGACTAGCGGGAGCCTACAATGAGCAGTTCTTC. Full variable domain (missing parts from reference TRBV2 and TRBJ2-1): EPEVTQTPSHQVTQMGQEVILRCVPISNHLYFYWYRQILGQKVEFLVSFYNNEISEKSEIFDDQFSVERPDGSNFTLKIRSTKLEDSAMYFCATRLAGAYNEQFFGPGTRLTVL.

About this clone itself: The same CDR3 also results from other DNA sequences found in this sample. The V call is TRBV5-6, the J call TRBJ1-1; 7 bases are shared with TRBD1. After removal of 4 bases from V and 0 bases from J, the junction contained 6 bases not matched to a gene. The germline V gene has CDR1 SGHDT and CDR2 YYEEEE. This CDR3 comprises 15 residues. The CDR3 loop reads CASSGETGLNTEAFF. CDR3 DNA sequence: TGTGCCAGCAGCGGGGAGACAGGGCTGAACACTGAAGCTTTCTTT.

The chain has TRBV19 and TRBJ1-3; TRBD1 matches at 7 bases. Looked up from germline, CDR1 is LNHDA and CDR2 is SQIVND (reference sequence). This CDR3 spans 14 amino acids. The V gene end was trimmed by 3 bases and the J gene end by 4 bases; junction bases not matched to a gene: 3. CDR3 nucleotide sequence: TGTGCCAGTAGTATTGGGACAGCCGGAAACACCATATATTTT. Protein product: CASSIGTAGNTIYF. The whole variable domain, filled in from reference TRBV19 and TRBJ1-3, reads DGGITQSPKYLFRKEGQNVTLSCEQNLNHDAMYWYRQDPGQGLRLIYYSQIVNDFQKGDIAEGYSVSREKKESFPLTVTSAQKNPTAFYLCASSIGTAGNTIYFGEGSWLTVV.

The rearrangement uses TRBV4-1 and TRBJ2-5; 7 nucleotides agree with TRBD1. The CDR3 totals 14 residues. Per germline, CDR1 MGHRA and CDR2 YSYEKL. J was trimmed by 4 bases and V by 4 bases; bases with no gene match: 6. DNA of the CDR3: TGCGCCAGCAGCCTGCTACAGGGGATAGAGACCCAGTACTTC. Protein product: CASSLLQGIETQYF.

The rearrangement joins TRBV4-2 to TRBJ2-7; 7 nucleotides align to TRBD2. V dropped 4 bases and J dropped 5; count of bases not matched to a gene: 8. The CDR3 is 14 amino acids. Germline V gene data show CDR1 as LGHNA and CDR2 as YNFKEQ. Written as DNA, the CDR3 is TGTGCCAGCAGCCCTTTGACTAGCCGTGACGAGCAGTACTTC. Its translation is CASSPLTSRDEQYF.

J is TRBJ1-2 and V is TRBV28, with D possibly matching TRBD1 (6 bases). Germline values: CDR1 MDHEN, CDR2 SYDVKM. V was pared by 8 bases and J by 2 bases, with 12 bases between. This CDR3 contains 13 residues. CDR3: CASGGVRNYGYTF. In nucleotides, the CDR3 is TGTGCCAGCGGGGGCGTCCGGAACTATGGCTACACCTTC.

The chain is built from TRBV7-2 and TRBJ1-1, with D maybe TRBD1 (5 bases). The V gene lost 5 bases and the J gene lost 3 bases, with 13 bases spanning the gap. The CDR3 covers 14 residues. Germline V gene sequence: CDR1 SGHTA, CDR2 FQGNSA. CDR3 protein: CASSSLMGDTEAFF. The CDR3 bases are TGTGCCAGCAGCAGCCTGATGGGGGACACTGAAGCTTTCTTT.

The rearrangement joins TRBV6-5 to TRBJ1-4; 9 bases map to TRBD1. The J segment lost 10 bases and the V segment lost 0 bases, leaving 9 bases of the junction unmatched. CDR3 length: 16 residues. Germline CDR1 and CDR2: MNHEY and SVGAGI. The CDR3 nucleotides read TGTGCCAGCAGTTACTCGAGCACAGGGGGCAAAGTAAAACTGTTTTTT. This gives the protein CASSYSSTGGKVKLFF.

This sequence joins TRBV19 and TRBJ2-2, with D unresolved. The germline V gene has CDR1 LNHDA and CDR2 SQIVND (reference sequence). The V end lost 5 bases, the J end lost 3 bases, and 13 bases lay between the germline ends. The CDR3 runs to 15 residues. The CDR3 DNA reads as TGTGCCAGTAGTGGCCCCAGGACGTACACCGGGGAGCTGTTTTTT. Protein product: CASSGPRTYTGELFF.

The chain has TRBV7-2 and TRBJ1-2; TRBD1 agrees at 10 bases. The CDR3 consists of 15 residues. Looked up from germline, CDR1 is SGHTA and CDR2 is FQGNSA. V lost 5 bases and J lost 3; bases outside the gene matches: 6. This CDR3 is CASSRGGTGDYGYTF. Here the CDR3 DNA reads TGTGCCAGCAGCCGAGGTGGGACAGGGGACTATGGCTACACCTTC.

The V and J genes are TRBV11-3 and TRBJ2-5, with D possibly being TRBD1 (5 bases). The CDR3 is 13 amino acids. Trimming removed 4 bases from V and 2 bases from J, with 8 bases in between. Germline V gene lookup returns CDR1 SGHNT and CDR2 YENEEA. The CDR3 loop is CASSSTVQETQYF. Written as DNA, the CDR3 is TGTGCCAGCAGCTCGACAGTTCAAGAGACCCAGTACTTC.

The sample holds one count of this clone. The chain is built from TRBV19 and TRBJ2-7; D is unresolved. With 6 bases removed from V and 3 bases from J, the gap between germline ends came to 12 bases. From germline, CDR1 is LNHDA and CDR2 SQIVND (reference sequence). The CDR3 covers 13 residues. The chain's CDR3 is CASRNSDGYEQYF. CDR3 nucleotide sequence: TGTGCCAGTAGAAACTCCGACGGCTACGAGCAGTACTTC.

The chain joins TRBV10-2 to TRBJ2-1, with D possibly being TRBD1 or TRBD2 (6 bases each). V lost 6 bases and J 2 bases, leaving 11 bases between the germline ends. The length of the CDR3 is 14 residues. Germline V CDR1 and CDR2: WSHSY, SAAADI. Written as DNA, the CDR3 is TGCGCCAGCAGGGGGGGCGGGCCCTACAATGAGCAGTTCTTC. It codes for CASRGGGPYNEQFF.

The genes are TRBV5-6 and TRBJ2-3; D gene unclear. Germline V gene data show CDR1 as SGHDT and CDR2 as YYEEEE. There are 14 residues in the CDR3. V was pared by 2 bases and J by 0 bases, with 7 bases between. In nucleotides, the CDR3 is TGTGCCAGCAGCTTTGGCCCGAGCACAGATACGCAGTATTTT. This encodes CASSFGPSTDTQYF.

The V call is TRBV10-3, the J call TRBJ2-3; 11 bases line up with TRBD2. Trimming cost V 3 bases and J 3 bases; bases outside gene matches: 5. The germline gives CDR1 ENHRY, CDR2 SYGVKD. The CDR3 is made up of 16 amino acids. The CDR3 protein is CAISELAGGGTDTQYF. The CDR3 DNA follows: TGTGCCATCAGTGAATTAGCGGGAGGGGGGACAGATACGCAGTATTTT.

The CDR3 loop is CASNAHKRNTGELFF. CDR3 sequence (DNA): TGTGCCAGTAACGCTCACAAGCGGAACACCGGGGAGCTGTTTTTT. This chain connects TRBV19 to TRBJ2-2, with D uncertain. Looked up from germline, CDR1 is LNHDA and CDR2 is SQIVND (reference sequence). This CDR3 region has 15 residues. The V gene lost 7 bases and the J gene lost 1 base, with 13 bases spanning the gap. The variable domain in full, completed from reference TRBV19 and TRBJ2-2, reads DGGITQSPKYLFRKEGQNVTLSCEQNLNHDAMYWYRQDPGQGLRLIYYSQIVNDFQKGDIAEGYSVSREKKESFPLTVTSAQKNPTAFYLCASNAHKRNTGELFFGEGSRLTVL.